Given below is one T cell receptor (beta chain) in context. This sample is drawn from a study of blood T cell repertoires in COVID-19. Clones were sequenced by immunoSEQ multiplex PCR, and TCRdb holds only the in-frame ones, with some missing. The repertoire holds about 300,000 clones, with around 86% as singletons. With 5 bases clipped from V and 2 bases from J, the junction kept 7 bases outside the gene matches. The CDR3 sequence is 17 residues long. CDR1 and CDR2 from the germline V gene are SGHNT and YENEEA. The sequenced material came from peripheral blood. J is TRBJ2-6 and V is TRBV11-3; 9 bases agree with TRBD1. This sequence was found in a man between 65 and 80 years old with acute or convalescent COVID-19. DNA for the CDR3: TGTGCCAGCAGCCCCGGGACAGGGAGGACTGGGGCCAACGTCCTGACTTTC. Translated, it gives CASSPGTGRTGANVLTF.